A single sample gave rise to the 26 T cell receptor beta chains below, sequenced in a study of post-analysis software for immune sequencing data. No antigen has been assigned to these receptors. Unique molecular identifiers were present in the TCR beta cDNA libraries. From the PCR reads, TCRdb called clonotypes with MiXCR, one entry per CDR3 protein. The sample includes hundreds of thousands of distinct CDR3 sequences, about 50% of them seen just once. General study findings and limits: Patients showed TRBV5-6, TRBV5-1 and TRBV20-1 among roughly 5 TRBV segments more frequent than in controls.

The sequencing sample was made of blood. Receptor source: a girl aged 5-17 years with multiple sclerosis.

CDR3 amino acids: CASSLQYEDTQYF. The CDR3 DNA is TGTGCCAGCAGTTTACAGTACGAAGATACGCAGTATTTT. J is TRBJ2-3 and V is TRBV12-3 or TRBV12-4; D remains unclear. This CDR3 spans 13 amino acids. Trimming took off 2 bases at V and 5 bases at J, with 8 bases between the two ends.

This clonotype was observed a few times. This chain connects TRBV7-2 to TRBJ2-3; 10 positions agree with TRBD2. The CDR3 runs 16 residues. Germline assignment: CDR1 SGHTA and CDR2 FQGNSA. V gave up 4 bases and J gave up 1 base; unmatched junction bases: 5. The CDR3, as DNA: TGTGCCAGCAGCTCCCTAGCGGGGGCACGCACAGATACGCAGTATTTT. Translation: CASSSLAGARTDTQYF.

The chain combines TRBV5-1 with TRBJ1-2, with 7 bases aligning to TRBD1. The germline gives CDR1 SGHRS, CDR2 YFSETQ. The CDR3 covers 15 residues. V dropped 4 bases and J dropped 4; count of bases not matched to a gene: 10. CDR3 sequence reads: CASSPGQTLTYGYTF. CDR3 nucleotides: TGCGCCAGCAGCCCGGGACAGACCCTTACCTATGGCTACACCTTC.

This clonotype was seen once. The V gene is TRBV5-5, the J gene TRBJ2-1, with 7 bases aligning to TRBD2. Germline V gene sequence: CDR1 SGHKS, CDR2 YYEKEE (reference sequence). This CDR3 region has 15 residues. The V gene end was trimmed by 1 base and the J gene end by 3 bases; junction bases not matched to a gene: 4. The chain's CDR3 is CASSLTSDLYNEQFF. The CDR3 nucleotides are TGTGCCAGCAGCTTGACTAGCGACCTCTACAATGAGCAGTTCTTC.

This chain connects TRBV5-1 to TRBJ2-7, with 8 bases that match TRBD1. The CDR3 spans 12 residues. The germline gives CDR1 SGHRS, CDR2 YFSETQ. Trimming took 7 bases from V and 6 from J; bases not matched to a gene: 6. The CDR3 loop is CASGQGVSEQYF. The CDR3 bases are TGCGCCAGCGGACAGGGTGTCTCCGAGCAGTACTTC.

Concerning this clonotype itself: The junction does not match germline at one end; this may be a read error. The V gene is TRBV7-3, the J gene TRBJ2-1; weak D call: TRBD2 (5 bases). CDR1 and CDR2 (germline): SGHTA, FQGTGA. The CDR3 totals 15 residues. In nucleotides, the CDR3 is TGTGCCAGCAGCCAAGAGGGCCTCCCTTACAATGAGCAGTTCTTT. Protein sequence: CASSQEGLPYNEQFF.

The chain has TRBV7-9 and TRBJ2-7; no clear D gene. The CDR3 covers 11 residues. From germline, CDR1 is SEHNR and CDR2 FQNEAQ (reference sequence). Trimming shortened V by 8 bases and J by 5 bases, and 10 bases separated the two germline ends. The CDR3: CASEKDHEQYF. In nucleotides, the CDR3 is TGTGCCAGCGAAAAGGACCACGAGCAGTACTTC.

This clonotype showed up just a few times. The chain joins TRBV25-1 to TRBJ2-5; either TRBD1 or TRBD2 may fit D (5 bases each). The CDR3 covers 14 residues. V was pared by 3 bases and J by 5 bases, with 13 bases between. Germline V gene sequence: CDR1 MGHDK, CDR2 SYGVNS. CDR3: CASSDSSEGETQYF. The CDR3 DNA sequence: TGTGCCAGCAGTGATTCTAGTGAGGGGGAGACCCAGTACTTC.

In DNA, the CDR3 is TGTGCCAGCAGCCAGGGACTAGCGGGAAAGGGTGGTACGCAGTATTTT. This translates into CASSQGLAGKGGTQYF. This rearrangement joins TRBV3-1 to TRBJ2-3, with 13 bases that match TRBD2. The CDR3 contains 16 residues. Trimming cost V 3 bases and J 8 bases; bases outside gene matches: 8. Germline V gene sequence: CDR1 LGHDT, CDR2 YNNKEL (reference sequence).

The J gene is TRBJ2-3, the V gene TRBV10-3; 11 nucleotides match TRBD2. Germline CDR1 ENHRY, CDR2 SYGVKD. J was trimmed by 2 bases and V by 4 bases; bases with no gene match: 2. The CDR3 runs 15 residues. CDR3 loop: CAISALAGATDTQYF. The CDR3 region has the DNA TGTGCCATCAGTGCACTAGCGGGGGCCACAGATACGCAGTATTTT.

V usage is TRBV12-3 or TRBV12-4 and J usage is TRBJ2-5; possible D gene TRBD2, 6 bases. Trimming took off 4 bases at V and 11 bases at J, with 20 bases between the two ends. The CDR3 sequence is 14 residues long. The CDR3 DNA reads TGTGCCAGCAGTTCACTGGAGGGGTCGGGTACGCAGTACTTC. Its protein is CASSSLEGSGTQYF.

The chain carries TRBV29-1 and TRBJ2-7; possibly TRBD2 for D (5 bases). The CDR3 covers 13 residues. The V gene lost 6 bases and the J gene lost 2 bases, with 14 bases spanning the gap. The V gene's germline CDR1 is SQVTM and CDR2 ANQGSEA. The CDR3 spells CSVLGLETYEQYF. DNA for the CDR3: TGCAGCGTCCTCGGACTGGAAACCTACGAGCAGTACTTC.

This clonotype was seen only a few times. The chain uses TRBV7-9 and TRBJ2-7, with D unclear. Trimming pared 5 bases from V and 1 base from J, leaving 12 bases between. The CDR3 consists of 14 residues. CDR1 SEHNR and CDR2 FQNEAQ come from the germline V gene (reference sequence). The CDR3 coding sequence is TGTGCCAGCAGCCCCCCGCGGCAATCCTACGAGCAGTACTTC. Translating it yields CASSPPRQSYEQYF. Using reference TRBV7-9 and TRBJ2-7 for the parts outside the CDR3, the full variable domain is DTGVSQNPRHKITKRGQNVTFRCDPISEHNRLYWYRQTLGQGPEFLTYFQNEAQLEKSRLLSDRFSAERPKGSFSTLEIQRTEQGDSAMYLCASSPPRQSYEQYFGPGTRLTVT.

This sequence joins TRBV5-1 and TRBJ1-2, with D hard to call. Germline V gives CDR1 SGHRS, CDR2 YFSETQ. Trimming cost V 0 bases and J 6 bases, with 12 bases left between them. The CDR3 has 14 amino acids. The CDR3 reads CASSLELPLHGYTF. In DNA form, the CDR3 reads TGCGCCAGCAGCTTGGAGTTGCCGCTCCATGGCTACACCTTC.

A note on this clonotype: No conserved phenylalanine or tryptophan is present at the end of the CDR3, so a read error is the likely explanation. V is TRBV29-1 and J is TRBJ2-1; maybe TRBD2 (6 bases). This CDR3 has 14 amino acids. The germline gives CDR1 SQVTM, CDR2 ANQGSEA. Trimming removed 4 bases at V and 1 base at J, with 11 bases between. CDR3 sequence reads: CSVGRLVSYNEQFC. The CDR3 nucleotides read TGCAGCGTTGGCAGACTAGTATCCTACAATGAGCAGTTCTGC.

This clonotype was counted a few times. The chain links TRBV10-3 to TRBJ2-6; no reliable D call. The germline V gene has CDR1 ENHRY and CDR2 SYGVKD. This CDR3 region has 14 residues. V was clipped by 3 bases and J by 0 bases, with 3 bases between them. The CDR3 DNA reads TGTGCCATCAGTGAACCCTCTGGGGCCAACGTCCTGACTTTC. Its translation: CAISEPSGANVLTF.

The chain recombines TRBV12-3 or TRBV12-4 with TRBJ2-5; 12 bases map to TRBD2. The J call could be wrong; TRBJ2-7 is a better fit for the DNA end. This CDR3 has 14 residues. CDR3 DNA: TGTGCCAGCAGTCGACTAGCGGGAGAAACCGAGCAGTACTTC. Its translation: CASSRLAGETEQYF.

This chain uses TRBV20-1 with TRBJ2-3; TRBD1 aligns across 9 bases. Germline V CDR1 and CDR2: DFQATT, SNEGSKA (reference sequence). The CDR3 runs to 15 residues. Trimming took 3 bases from V and 2 from J; bases not matched to a gene: 6. CDR3 nucleotides: TGCAGTGCTAGTTCCGGGACAGGGCCCACAGATACGCAGTATTTT. This codes for CSASSGTGPTDTQYF.

CDR3 bases: TGTGCCAGCAGCTTAACTGGGACAGGGACTTTGTACGAGCAGTACTTC. Translating gives CASSLTGTGTLYEQYF. The chain couples TRBV7-3 to TRBJ2-7, with TRBD1 identical over 9 bases. The germline V gene encodes CDR1 SGHTA and CDR2 FQGTGA. V shed 0 bases, J shed 4 bases, and the junction held 7 bases outside the gene matches. This CDR3 comprises 16 residues.

The V and J genes are TRBV20-1 and TRBJ2-7; 12 positions agree with TRBD2. The germline CDR1 and CDR2 sequences are DFQATT and SNEGSKA (reference sequence). V was pared by 1 base and J by 1 base, with 11 bases of the junction left unmatched. The CDR3 runs 18 residues. CDR3 loop: CSARAAIRLAGDSYEQYF. The CDR3 nucleotides are TGCAGTGCTAGAGCTGCGATCAGACTAGCGGGGGATTCCTACGAGCAGTACTTC.

This clonotype has just a few counts. The V call is TRBV6-5, the J call TRBJ1-1, with no clear D. Germline V gene data show CDR1 as MNHEY and CDR2 as SVGAGI. The CDR3 loop spans 17 amino acids. V lost 0 bases and J lost 0, with 14 bases in between. The CDR3 coding sequence is TGTGCCAGCAGTTACTCCAGCCAGGTGATAATGAACACTGAAGCTTTCTTT. This gives the protein CASSYSSQVIMNTEAFF.

This chain links TRBV7-6 with TRBJ2-1; the D gene is possibly TRBD2 (6 bases). V was clipped by 2 bases and J by 10 bases, with 15 bases between them. The CDR3 consists of 14 residues. The germline V gene encodes CDR1 SGHVS and CDR2 FNYEAQ. The CDR3 DNA reads TGTGCCAGCAGCTTACGGGGGAGTTCCTACGAGCAGTTCTTC. As protein: CASSLRGSSYEQFF.

The J gene is TRBJ1-2, the V gene TRBV29-1; D gene ambiguous. There are 13 residues in the CDR3. Germline CDR1 and CDR2: SQVTM and ANQGSEA. Between the trimmed V and J ends, which lost 4 bases and 6 bases, there was a span of 15 bases. In DNA, the CDR3 is TGCAGCGTTGTAGTCCCCCCGACTAATGGCTACACCTTC. Translated, it gives CSVVVPPTNGYTF. The variable domain in full, completed from reference TRBV29-1 and TRBJ1-2, reads SAVISQKPSRDICQRGTSLTIQCQVDSQVTMMFWYRQQPGQSLTLIATANQGSEATYESGFVIDKFPISRPNLTFSTLTVSNMSPEDSSIYLCSVVVPPTNGYTFGSGTRLTVV.

The chain recombines TRBV21-1 with TRBJ1-6; TRBD1 is taken as the D call from the table, unchecked against the DNA. TRBV21-1 is termed a pseudogene. This CDR3 comprises 17 residues. The CDR3 protein is CASSMTAGGKDNSPLHF. CDR3 in DNA: TGTGCCAGCAGCATGACGGCAGGGGGTAAAGATAATTCACCCCTCCACTTT.

The DNA of the CDR3 is TGTGCCAGCAGTGAGGGGCCTGCGGATACGCAGTATTTT. Translation gives CASSEGPADTQYF. The chain has TRBV25-1 and TRBJ2-3, with D possibly being TRBD1 (5 bases). Germline CDR1 MGHDK, CDR2 SYGVNS. This CDR3 contains 13 residues. V dropped 3 bases and J dropped 6 bases, with 10 bases sitting between them.

CDR3 region: CSAMRGGETQYF. DNA of the CDR3: TGCAGTGCTATGAGGGGGGGCGAGACCCAGTACTTC. This rearrangement joins TRBV20-1 to TRBJ2-5, with a possible D match to TRBD2 (7 bases). This CDR3 is 12 amino acids long. Trimming shortened V by 4 bases and J by 5 bases, and 11 bases separated the two germline ends. The germline CDR1 and CDR2 sequences are DFQATT and SNEGSKA (reference sequence).